Following are 31 T cell receptor beta chains from one sample sequenced in a study of T cell repertoires in cytomegalovirus infection. Each CDR3 protein is one row after TCRdb ran MiXCR on the reads. The sample includes 500,000 or so distinct CDR3 sequences, more than 15% seen only once; the top ten take about 24%. The sample was CD8+ T cells from PBMCs. The receptors here all came from a human donor in good health (CMV status not recorded). Some clones in this sample may be carry-over from other donors' samples.

For this clonotype: A single base separates this from a much larger clone, so it may be a read error. This sequence joins TRBV28 and TRBJ1-2; a weak D match, TRBD1 (5 bases). Per germline, CDR1 MDHEN and CDR2 SYDVKM. The CDR3 consists of 16 residues. CDR3 residues: CASSLNPEGTKYGYTF. The CDR3 DNA is TGTGCCAGCAGTTTAAACCCGGAAGGGACTAAATATGGCTACACCTTC.

The genes are TRBV10-3 and TRBJ1-5; 9 bases are a match to TRBD1. V lost 0 bases and J lost 0; bases outside the gene matches: 0. The CDR3 runs 16 residues. Germline V gene data show CDR1 as ENHRY and CDR2 as SYGVKD. CDR3 bases: TGTGCCATCAGTGAGTCGGACAGGGGTAGCAATCAGCCCCAGCATTTT. Encoded protein: CAISESDRGSNQPQHF.

This clonotype was seen a few times. V gene TRBV4-1 combines with J gene TRBJ2-4, with TRBD2 as a possible D gene (6 bases). V was trimmed by 4 bases and J by 4 bases, leaving 14 bases between them. This CDR3 contains 15 residues. Germline CDR1 reads MGHRA; CDR2 reads YSYEKL. The CDR3 DNA reads as TGCGCCAGCAGCCCGGGACTCCTGGAGAAAAACATTCAGTACTTC. It specifies CASSPGLLEKNIQYF.

In this sample, this clonotype turned up many times. The V call is TRBV7-9, the J call TRBJ1-1; D perhaps matches TRBD1 (6 bases). Trimming shortened V by 4 bases and J by 4 bases, and 16 bases separated the two germline ends. Germline V gene lookup returns CDR1 SEHNR and CDR2 FQNEAQ (reference sequence). This CDR3 spans 15 amino acids. The CDR3 loop is CASSSTGQLGTEAFF. The CDR3 coding sequence is TGTGCCAGCAGCTCCACCGGACAGTTGGGCACTGAAGCTTTCTTT. Variable domain in full (rest from reference TRBV7-9 and TRBJ1-1): DTGVSQNPRHKITKRGQNVTFRCDPISEHNRLYWYRQTLGQGPEFLTYFQNEAQLEKSRLLSDRFSAERPKGSFSTLEIQRTEQGDSAMYLCASSSTGQLGTEAFFGQGTRLTVV.

The sample holds a few counts of this clonotype. This chain uses TRBV6-4 with TRBJ2-1; unclear D gene. This CDR3 has 16 residues. V lost 2 bases, J lost 0 bases, and 11 bases lay in between. Germline-derived CDR1 and CDR2 are MRHNA and SNTAGT. The CDR3 protein is CASSDAASYSYNEQFF. In DNA, the CDR3 is TGTGCCAGCAGTGACGCCGCTAGTTACTCCTACAATGAGCAGTTCTTC.

The chain couples TRBV25-1 to TRBJ2-5; 9 nucleotides match TRBD2. V trimming: 6 bases; J trimming: 5 bases; junction bases outside the gene matches: 4. The CDR3 runs to 13 residues. Germline CDR1 and CDR2: MGHDK and SYGVNS. The CDR3 region is CASRATSGETQYF. The DNA of the CDR3 is TGTGCCAGCAGAGCGACTAGCGGTGAGACCCAGTACTTC. Complete variable domain (other parts from reference TRBV25-1 and TRBJ2-5): EADIYQTPRYLVIGTGKKITLECSQTMGHDKMYWYQQDPGMELHLIHYSYGVNSTEKGDLSSESTVSRIRTEHFPLTLESARPSHTSQYLCASRATSGETQYFGPGTRLLVL.

In its sample, this clonotype was seen a few times. The chain has TRBV20-1 and TRBJ2-5; D ambiguous. The CDR3 loop spans 14 amino acids. V shed 1 base and J shed 4 bases, with 13 bases lying between them. Germline CDR1 DFQATT, CDR2 SNEGSKA (reference sequence). The CDR3 spells CSARGGVSVETQYF. The CDR3 DNA reads TGCAGTGCTAGAGGGGGTGTCTCGGTAGAGACCCAGTACTTC.

In this sample, this clonotype turned up once. Germline and junction disagree at one end, which may indicate a read error. The chain combines TRBV5-1 with TRBJ1-2; perhaps TRBD1 as D (6 bases). This CDR3 comprises 12 residues. Germline CDR1 and CDR2: SGHRS and YFSETQ. CDR3 bases: TGCGCTAGCAGCTTACAGGGAAACGGCTACACCTTC. Translating gives CASSLQGNGYTF.

This clonotype was recorded many times. V and J are TRBV6-7 and TRBJ1-2; 7 bases fit TRBD1. TRBV6-7 is an ORF for which the function is uncertain. This CDR3 is 16 amino acids long. J gave up 6 bases and V 0 bases, and 10 bases lay outside the gene matches. The CDR3 spells CASSYSMEHRGDGYTF. DNA for the CDR3: TGTGCCAGCAGTTACTCGATGGAGCACAGGGGAGATGGCTACACCTTC.

The chain is built from TRBV20-1 and TRBJ2-7; 8 positions agree with TRBD1. Germline CDR1 DFQATT, CDR2 SNEGSKA (reference sequence). CDR3 length equals 15 residues. V gave up 0 bases and J gave up 3 bases; unmatched junction bases: 7. CDR3 sequence: CSARDSGQGGYEQYF. CDR3 nucleotide sequence: TGCAGTGCTAGAGATTCCGGACAGGGCGGCTACGAGCAGTACTTC.

This clonotype was observed a few times. The chain combines TRBV6-5 with TRBJ2-7; 10 positions match TRBD2. The V gene's germline CDR1 is MNHEY and CDR2 SVGAGI. The CDR3 spans 14 residues. V gave up 5 bases and J gave up 3 bases; unmatched junction bases: 4. CDR3 DNA: TGTGCCAGCAGTGGTACTAGCGGGGTCTACGAGCAGTACTTC. Protein product: CASSGTSGVYEQYF.

This clonotype was seen at least ten times. J is TRBJ1-3 and V is TRBV11-2, with 10 bases fitting TRBD1. Germline lookup yields CDR1 SGHAT and CDR2 FQNNGV. The CDR3 consists of 16 residues. V lost 5 bases to trimming and J lost 0 bases; unmatched junction nucleotides: 4. The CDR3 region has the DNA TGTGCCAGCAGCCCCTGGGACAGGGGCTCTGGAAACACCATATATTTT. This sequence encodes CASSPWDRGSGNTIYF.

The table lists this clonotype with a few counts. The chain uses TRBV7-9 and TRBJ1-2; D gene uncertain. The CDR3 consists of 13 residues. CDR1 SEHNR and CDR2 FQNEAQ come from the germline V gene (reference sequence). V lost 1 base and J lost 4, with 7 bases in between. CDR3 region: CASSLGNRYGYTF. CDR3 nucleotides: TGTGCCAGCAGCTTAGGGAACCGCTATGGCTACACCTTC.

This clonotype occurred a few times. This sequence joins TRBV19 and TRBJ1-2, with no clear D. V was pared by 5 bases and J by 0 bases, with 13 bases between. CDR3 length: 15 residues. CDR1 and CDR2 from the germline V gene are LNHDA and SQIVND (reference sequence). The CDR3 region has the DNA TGTGCCAGTAGTCTGGGTGCCTCAGCTAACTATGGCTACACCTTC. It encodes CASSLGASANYGYTF.

V and J are TRBV7-3 and TRBJ1-5; perhaps TRBD1 as D (5 bases). Germline V gene lookup returns CDR1 SGHTA and CDR2 FQGTGA. The CDR3 covers 15 residues. Trimming shortened V by 9 bases and J by 3 bases, and 18 bases separated the two germline ends. The CDR3 coding sequence is TGTGCCAGAAGCCGACCGATGGGGCCCAATCAGCCCCAGCATTTT. It encodes CARSRPMGPNQPQHF.

This clonotype was counted ten times or more. The chain has TRBV10-3 and TRBJ2-5; possibly TRBD2 for D (5 bases). V lost 2 bases and J lost 5, with 12 bases in between. Germline loops: CDR1 ENHRY, CDR2 SYGVKD. This CDR3 contains 14 residues. The CDR3 region is CAISEGENSETQYF. CDR3 DNA: TGTGCCATCAGTGAGGGGGAGAATTCGGAGACCCAGTACTTC.

The chain carries TRBV5-1 and TRBJ2-7; a weak D match, TRBD2 (5 bases). This CDR3 has 13 residues. V dropped 4 bases and J dropped 1 base, with 9 bases sitting between them. Germline assignment: CDR1 SGHRS and CDR2 YFSETQ. For the CDR3, the DNA is TGCGCCAGCAGCGGGGAGTTTTCCTACGAGCAGTACTTC. This codes for CASSGEFSYEQYF.

In this sample, this clonotype turned up many times. The chain couples TRBV7-9 to TRBJ2-5; 11 nucleotides align to TRBD2. The V segment lost 5 bases and the J segment 5 bases; nucleotides outside the gene matches: 1. This CDR3 spans 13 amino acids. CDR1 SEHNR and CDR2 FQNEAQ come from the germline V gene (reference sequence). CDR3 sequence reads: CASSRTSGETQYF. In nucleotides, the CDR3 is TGTGCCAGCAGCCGGACTAGCGGGGAGACCCAGTACTTC.

This clonotype was recorded at least ten times. The chain links TRBV7-3 to TRBJ1-2; 8 nucleotides agree with TRBD1. The junction had 17 bases not matched to a gene; V was cut back by 5 bases and J by 3 bases. CDR1 is SGHTA, CDR2 FQGTGA, per germline. This CDR3 contains 18 residues. The CDR3 reads CASSPYPPRQGNHYGYTF. CDR3 coding DNA: TGTGCCAGCAGCCCCTATCCGCCCCGACAGGGGAATCACTATGGCTACACCTTC.

The genes are TRBV4-2 and TRBJ2-1, with 7 bases lining up with TRBD2. Germline V CDR1 and CDR2: LGHNA, YNFKEQ. The CDR3 is 17 amino acids. Losses at the gene ends were 1 base for V and 8 bases for J; bases not matched to a gene: 14. In DNA form, the CDR3 reads TGTGCCAGCAGCCAAGGTTTTTTTGCGGGAGAAGGGGATGAGCAGTTCTTC. Protein product: CASSQGFFAGEGDEQFF.

In this sample, this clonotype turned up a few times. The chain is built from TRBV11-3 and TRBJ2-7, with D possibly being TRBD1 or TRBD2 (5 bases each). This CDR3 has 13 amino acids. V lost 0 bases to trimming and J lost 6 bases, with 9 bases between them. Germline V gene data show CDR1 as SGHNT and CDR2 as YENEEA. The CDR3 here is CASSLDGGSEQYF. Written as DNA, the CDR3 is TGTGCCAGCAGCTTAGATGGGGGATCCGAGCAGTACTTC.

This clonotype was observed a handful of times. The chain combines TRBV18 with TRBJ2-3, with 8 bases identical to TRBD2. CDR1 is KGHSH and CDR2 is LQKENI in the germline V gene. V gave up 5 bases and J gave up 0 bases; unmatched junction bases: 10. This CDR3 region has 17 residues. The CDR3: CASSNLAGLLSTDTQYF. The CDR3 bases are TGTGCCAGCTCAAACCTAGCGGGCCTCCTGAGCACAGATACGCAGTATTTT.

The sample holds many counts of this clonotype. The V and J genes are TRBV28 and TRBJ1-2; D might be TRBD1 (5 bases). CDR1 is MDHEN and CDR2 is SYDVKM in the germline V gene. The V end was cut by 1 base, the J end by 6 bases, with 12 bases between. The CDR3 has 14 residues. The CDR3 bases are TGTGCCAGCAGTTTATTCGGAAGGGGAGATGGCTACACCTTC. Translation: CASSLFGRGDGYTF.

This clonotype showed up many times. The chain uses TRBV7-2 and TRBJ2-1; 15 bases match TRBD2. This CDR3 contains 19 residues. After removal of 1 base from V and 0 bases from J, the junction contained 4 bases not matched to a gene. Germline lookup yields CDR1 SGHTA and CDR2 FQGNSA. CDR3 residues: CASSLEWTSGGASYNEQFF. DNA of the CDR3: TGTGCCAGCAGCTTAGAATGGACTAGCGGGGGGGCCTCCTACAATGAGCAGTTCTTC.

This clonotype was recorded at least ten times. The rearrangement joins TRBV5-6 to TRBJ1-1; 10 nucleotides align to TRBD1. V lost 2 bases, J lost 1 base, and 5 bases stayed unmatched. This CDR3 comprises 16 residues. Germline-derived CDR1 and CDR2 are SGHDT and YYEEEE. The CDR3 sequence: CASSLPGQGTNTEAFF. The CDR3, as DNA: TGTGCCAGCAGCTTACCGGGACAGGGGACGAACACTGAAGCTTTCTTT.

This clonotype has a count of ten or more. This chain connects TRBV12-5 to TRBJ1-2; D is unresolved. The germline V and J ends were trimmed by 2 bases and 8 bases, with 12 bases remaining between them. Germline lookup yields CDR1 LGHNT and CDR2 FRNRAP. There are 13 residues in the CDR3. The CDR3: CASGLSQFEGYTF. CDR3 DNA: TGTGCTAGTGGTTTGTCCCAGTTTGAAGGCTACACCTTC.

This clonotype has a count of ten or more. This chain links TRBV2 with TRBJ1-5, with D tentatively TRBD1 (6 bases). Trimming cost V 6 bases and J 6 bases, with 15 bases left between them. CDR1 SNHLY and CDR2 FYNNEI come from the germline V gene. This CDR3 is built from 14 residues. This chain's CDR3 is CASSRDTLGQPQHF. In DNA, the CDR3 is TGTGCCAGCAGCCGGGACACGCTCGGTCAGCCCCAGCATTTT.

This clonotype has more than one count but fewer than ten. V gene TRBV6-1 combines with J gene TRBJ1-1; D not certain. Per the germline V gene, CDR1 is MNHNS and CDR2 is SASEGT. CDR3 length: 14 amino acids. V was cut by 1 base and J by 7 bases, with 13 bases left in between. The CDR3 loop reads CASSEVVGGIEAFF. The CDR3 DNA follows: TGTGCCAGCAGTGAAGTGGTGGGTGGGATTGAAGCTTTCTTT.

At least ten counts were recorded for this clonotype. V usage is TRBV12-3 or TRBV12-4 and J usage is TRBJ2-3; D remains unclear. Trimming shortened V by 2 bases and J by 4 bases, and 10 bases separated the two germline ends. The length of the CDR3 is 14 residues. The DNA of the CDR3 is TGTGCCAGCAGTTTAAGGCCCCAGGCAGATACGCAGTATTTT. Protein sequence: CASSLRPQADTQYF.

There are many counts of this clonotype. V gene TRBV7-6 combines with J gene TRBJ1-2; D perhaps matches TRBD1 (5 bases). The germline gives CDR1 SGHVS, CDR2 FNYEAQ. Between the trimmed V and J ends, which lost 1 base and 3 bases, there was a span of 12 bases. This CDR3 spans 15 amino acids. CDR3 in DNA: TGTGCCAGCAGCTTAGAGGCCGGGGGAGACTATGGCTACACCTTC. It is translated as CASSLEAGGDYGYTF.

Many counts were recorded for this clonotype. The chain carries TRBV11-1 and TRBJ2-5; no firm D call. Germline loops: CDR1 SGHAT, CDR2 FQDESV (reference sequence). This CDR3 region has 19 residues. V lost 5 bases and J 7 bases, leaving 32 bases between the germline ends. CDR3 bases: TGTGCCAGCAGCCTAGACCCACCGGCTGGCTTCGGCAAACGAGGGACCCAGTACTTC. It codes for CASSLDPPAGFGKRGTQYF.